This is a list of T cell receptor beta chains from one sample in a study of T cell repertoires in cytomegalovirus infection. Antigen specificity for these receptors is unknown. TCRdb fed the reads into MiXCR, producing one record per CDR3 protein. The sample carries hundreds of thousands of distinct CDR3 sequences, about 33% recorded once. Sample: cultured CD8+ T cells from PBMCs, taken from culture after CMV antigen stimulation. The receptors originated from a human donor in good health (CMV status not recorded). Some clones in this sample may be carry-over from other donors' samples. CDR3s include the opening cysteine and the closing phenylalanine or tryptophan. The D gene is left open where the match is weak. The listing skips clone size in some rows; elsewhere it reads once, few, many or a size class.

>TRBJ2-1|TRBV6-5|few|NA
TGTGCCAGCAGATTACTTAGCTCCTACAATGAGCAGTTCTTC
CASRLLSSYNEQFF
>TRBJ2-1|TRBV12-3/TRBV12-4|NA|TRBD2
TGTGCCAGCAGTTTAGCTAGCGGGGTGCCCGATGAGCAGTTCTTC
CASSLASGVPDEQFF
>TRBJ1-3|TRBV20-1|NA|NA
TGCAGTGCTAGAGCATACGGGAAGAGCTCTGGAAACACCATATATTTT
CSARAYGKSSGNTIYF
>TRBJ1-1|TRBV7-6|many|TRBD1
TGTGCCAGCAGTTTCGGGGAGGGGGCCAACACTGAAGCTTTCTTT
CASSFGEGANTEAFF
>TRBJ2-3|TRBV3-1|few|NA
TGTGCCAGCAGCGAGGGGGAGACTAGCACAGATACGCAGTATTTT
CASSEGETSTDTQYF
>TRBJ2-4|TRBV7-8|few|TRBD2
TGTGCCAGCAGCTCGGGGACTAGCGGGGGGAGAGCCAAAAACATTCAGTACTTC
CASSSGTSGGRAKNIQYF
>TRBJ1-1|TRBV7-6|NA|NA
TGTGCTAGCAGCGCTACACCGAACACTGAAGCTTTCTTT
CASSATPNTEAFF
>TRBJ2-5|TRBV27|few|NA
TGTGCCAGCAGTTTATTTTTCCAAGAGACCCAGTACTTC
CASSLFFQETQYF
>TRBJ2-1|TRBV6-1|few|NA
TGTGCCAGTCAGGGGAGGGACAGGGCTGGCGGGGGGCCTCCCAATGAGCAGTTCTTC
CASQGRDRAGGGPPNEQFF
>TRBJ2-1|TRBV7-8|few|NA
TGTGCCAGCAGCTTAACCTCCCCCTCCAATGAGCAGTTCTTC
CASSLTSPSNEQFF
>TRBJ2-2|TRBV12-5|NA|NA
TGTGCTAGTGGTTTGGAGGGGGAGCTGTTTTTT
CASGLEGELFF
>TRBJ1-2|TRBV5-5|NA|TRBD1
TGTGCCAGCAGCTTGGCTGGGACAGGGTCTAACTATGGCTACACCTTC
CASSLAGTGSNYGYTF
>TRBJ2-1|TRBV27|NA|TRBD1
TGTGCCACCGACAGGGGGGCCTACAATGAGCAGTTCTTC
CATDRGAYNEQFF
>TRBJ2-1|TRBV7-9|NA|NA
TGTGCCAGCATGTGGGGGGGCCATGAGCAGTTCTTC
CASMWGGHEQFF
>TRBJ1-1|TRBV7-6|NA|NA
TGTGCCAGCAGCCCCGGGGAAACTGAAGCTTTCTTT
CASSPGETEAFF
>TRBJ2-5|TRBV10-3|NA|NA
TGTGCCACCACTACCCAAGCGGAGGAGACCCAGTACTTC
CATTTQAEETQYF